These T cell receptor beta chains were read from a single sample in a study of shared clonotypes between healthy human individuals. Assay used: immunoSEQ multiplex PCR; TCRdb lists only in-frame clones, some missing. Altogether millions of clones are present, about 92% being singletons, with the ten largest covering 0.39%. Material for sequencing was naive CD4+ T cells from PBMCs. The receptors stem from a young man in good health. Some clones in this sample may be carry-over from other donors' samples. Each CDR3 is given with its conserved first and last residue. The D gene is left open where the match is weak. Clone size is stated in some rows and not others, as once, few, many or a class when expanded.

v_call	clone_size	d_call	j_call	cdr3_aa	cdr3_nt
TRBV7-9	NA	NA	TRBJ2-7	CASSETWSYEQYF	TGTGCCAGCAGCGAAACATGGTCCTACGAGCAGTACTTC
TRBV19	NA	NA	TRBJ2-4	CASSNPQGAKNIQYF	TGTGCCAGTAGTAACCCACAGGGAGCCAAAAACATTCAGTACTTC
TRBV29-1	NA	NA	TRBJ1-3	CSVIFGNTIYF	TGCAGCGTGATCTTTGGAAACACCATATATTTT
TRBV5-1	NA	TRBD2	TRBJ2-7	CASSLEASGRAYEQYF	TGCGCCAGCAGCTTGGAGGCTAGCGGGAGGGCCTACGAGCAGTACTTC
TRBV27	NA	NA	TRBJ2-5	CASSLAGLETQYF	TGTGCCAGCAGTTTGGCAGGGTTAGAGACCCAGTACTTC
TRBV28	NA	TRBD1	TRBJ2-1	CATTGQGARNEQFF	TGTGCCACCACGGGACAGGGGGCGAGGAATGAGCAGTTCTTC
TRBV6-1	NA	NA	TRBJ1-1	CASSEAKGREPEAFF	TGTGCCAGCAGTGAAGCAAAGGGGAGGGAGCCTGAAGCTTTCTTT
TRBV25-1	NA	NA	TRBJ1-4	CASSEFSDDNEKLFF	TGTGCCAGCAGTGAATTCTCGGACGACAATGAAAAACTGTTTTTT
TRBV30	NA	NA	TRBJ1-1	CAWSWGWVKQSNTEAFF	TGTGCCTGGAGTTGGGGCTGGGTTAAGCAATCAAACACTGAAGCTTTCTTT
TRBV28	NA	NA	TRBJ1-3	CASSLGGYLAGNTIYF	TGTGCCAGCAGTTTAGGAGGGTATCTAGCTGGAAACACCATATATTTT
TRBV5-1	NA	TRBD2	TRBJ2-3	CASSLMSGRASDTQYF	TGCGCCAGCAGCTTGATGAGCGGGAGGGCCTCGGATACGCAGTATTTT
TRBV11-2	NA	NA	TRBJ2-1	CASSPDRRDLNEQFF	TGTGCCAGCAGCCCTGATCGCCGGGACTTAAATGAGCAGTTCTTC
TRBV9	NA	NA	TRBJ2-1	CASSVVGTNYNEQFF	TGTGCCAGCAGCGTAGTGGGGACAAACTACAATGAGCAGTTCTTC
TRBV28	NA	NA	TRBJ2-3	CASSTLGAQGHVTQYF	TGTGCCAGCAGCACCCTGGGGGCGCAGGGGCATGTTACGCAGTATTTT
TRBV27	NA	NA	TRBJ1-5	CASGSWGGAGNQPQHF	TGTGCCAGTGGTAGCTGGGGGGGCGCAGGCAATCAGCCCCAGCATTTT
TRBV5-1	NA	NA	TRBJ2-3	CASSLSGLSTDTQYF	TGCGCCAGCAGCCTCTCGGGTCTAAGCACAGATACGCAGTATTTT
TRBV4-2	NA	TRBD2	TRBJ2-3	CASSQNREGDTQYF	TGTGCCAGCAGCCAAAATCGGGAGGGAGATACGCAGTATTTT
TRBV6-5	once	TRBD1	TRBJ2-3	CASRPQGTDTQYF	TGTGCCAGCAGGCCACAGGGGACAGATACGCAGTATTTT
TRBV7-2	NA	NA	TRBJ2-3	CASSLGLVTDTQYF	TGTGCCAGCAGCTTAGGACTAGTGACAGATACGCAGTATTTT
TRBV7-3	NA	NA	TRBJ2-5	CASSLNPGRETQYF	TGTGCCAGCAGCTTAAACCCAGGGCGGGAGACCCAGTACTTC
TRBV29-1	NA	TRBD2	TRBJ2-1	CSVLLAGGLLYNEQFF	TGCAGCGTTTTATTAGCGGGAGGATTACTATACAATGAGCAGTTCTTC
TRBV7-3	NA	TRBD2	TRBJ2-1	CASSSFGLAGGTVF	TGTGCCAGCAGCTCTTTTGGGCTAGCGGGAGGCACGGTCTTC
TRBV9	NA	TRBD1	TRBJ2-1	CASSGPRGRAGSYNEQFF	TGTGCCAGCAGCGGGCCCAGGGGGCGGGCGGGCTCCTACAATGAGCAGTTCTTC
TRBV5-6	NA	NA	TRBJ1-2	CASSLGTANYGYTF	TGTGCCAGCAGCTTGGGGACGGCGAACTATGGCTACACCTTC
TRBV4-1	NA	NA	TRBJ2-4	CASSQHGGQNIQYF	TGCGCCAGCAGCCAGCACGGAGGCCAAAACATTCAGTACTTC
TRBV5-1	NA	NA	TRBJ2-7	CASALGNPGEQYF	TGCGCCAGCGCCCTAGGAAATCCCGGGGAGCAGTACTTC
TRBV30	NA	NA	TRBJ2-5	CAWSRPGRSETQYF	TGTGCCTGGAGCCGGCCAGGGCGCTCAGAGACCCAGTACTTC
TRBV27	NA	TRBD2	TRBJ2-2	CASSRGTSGVGGNTGELFF	TGTGCCAGCAGCCGAGGGACTAGCGGAGTAGGGGGGAACACCGGGGAGCTGTTTTTT
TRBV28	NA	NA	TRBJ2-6	CASCRSGANVLTF	TGTGCCAGCTGTCGCTCTGGGGCCAACGTCCTGACTTTC
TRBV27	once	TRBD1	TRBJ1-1	CASSSPRQTGYSTFF	TGTGCCAGCAGTTCGCCGCGACAGACAGGGTATTCCACCTTTTTT
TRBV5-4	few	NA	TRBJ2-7	CASSPPGPQAAYEQYF	TGTGCCAGCAGCCCGCCGGGACCTCAGGCCGCGTACGAGCAGTACTTC
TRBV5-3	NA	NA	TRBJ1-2	CARSLVEQRYYGYTF	TGTGCCAGAAGCTTGGTTGAACAGAGGTACTATGGCTACACCTTC
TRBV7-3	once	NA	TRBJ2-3	CASSLTPNSVTDTQYF	TGTGCCAGCAGCTTAACGCCTAACTCCGTTACAGATACGCAGTATTTT
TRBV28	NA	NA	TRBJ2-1	CASSFDSYNEQFF	TGTGCCAGCAGTTTTGACAGCTACAATGAGCAGTTCTTC
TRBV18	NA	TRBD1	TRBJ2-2	CASSKGQEVAGELFF	TGTGCCAGCTCGAAGGGACAGGAAGTAGCCGGGGAGCTGTTTTTT
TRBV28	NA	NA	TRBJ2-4	CASSSPSRRELAKNIQYF	TGTGCCAGCAGTTCCCCCAGCCGGAGGGAGCTAGCCAAAAACATTCAGTACTTC
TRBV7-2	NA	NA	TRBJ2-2	CASSSDSHRQFF	TGTGCCAGCAGCTCGGACAGCCACCGGCAGTTTTTT